This T cell receptor beta chain comes out of a study of PD-L1 blockade in urothelial cancer. About the study: In the patient group, most of the roughly 30 were males with bladder-origin urothelial cancer.

The germline CDR1 and CDR2 sequences are SGHRS and YFSETQ. CDR3 length: 15 amino acids. V lost 3 bases, J lost 8 bases, and 7 bases stayed unmatched. Urothelial carcinoma affected the patients, and it was locally advanced or metastatic. Patients each gave 1 to 8 samples, pretreatment and on-treatment. The protocol was immunoSEQ multiplex PCR, while the TCRdb copy is restricted to in-frame clones and leaves out a portion. The sample has tens of thousands of clones; roughly 87% are singletons. This clone has only one observation. The clonotype comes from a man between 70 and 80 years old with urothelial cancer. The rearrangement links TRBV5-1 to TRBJ1-4; 10 bases line up with TRBD1. The material was PBMCs, obtained around atezolizumab (anti-PD-L1) treatment. This CDR3 is CASSWSGTGVEKLFF. The CDR3 DNA reads as TGCGCCAGCAGCTGGAGCGGGACAGGGGTCGAAAAACTGTTTTTT.